This T cell receptor (beta chain) stems from a study of vaccination effects on CD4 cells after COVID-19. Repertoires were generated with immunoSEQ multiplex PCR, while TCRdb's copy carries only in-frame clones and drops some. This sample has 30,000 to 35,000 clones, with around 74% found just once. Germline V gene lookup returns CDR1 SGHAT and CDR2 FQNNGV. The CDR3 sequence is 15 residues long. Deletions cut 5 bases from V and 0 bases from J, with 14 bases between. To note about this clone: Its antigen is still unknown.

With roughly nine days of culture completed, CD4+ T cells were isolated. This individual contracted SARS-CoV-2 between March and December 2020, as verified by PCR. As their vaccination, participants received two doses of either BNT162b2 or mRNA-1273. The sample in question was CD4+ T cells from PBMCs cultured without peptide, obtained after COVID-19 vaccination. The chain carries TRBV11-2 and TRBJ2-7, with a possible D match to TRBD2 (5 bases). The receptor was isolated from a human donor who had a prior SARS-CoV-2 infection. Here the CDR3 DNA reads TGTGCCAGCAGCCCGAGGACTCTAAGCTCCTACGAGCAGTACTTC. This sequence encodes CASSPRTLSSYEQYF.